These 6 T cell receptor beta chains originate from one sample sequenced in a study of shared clonotypes between healthy human individuals. Clones were sequenced by immunoSEQ multiplex PCR, and TCRdb holds only the in-frame ones, with some missing. The table has about 2 million clones, about 95% seen once. Naive CD8 isolation took CD45RO-negative cells positively selected for CCR7 and excluded terminally differentiated effector memory CD45RA+ cells. Sequenced input: naive CD8+ T cells sorted from blood. The receptor set was obtained from a young man in good health.

The chain links TRBV28 to TRBJ2-5; D possibly corresponds to TRBD1 (6 bases). V gave up 5 bases and J gave up 12 bases, with 16 bases separating them. In germline, CDR1 is MDHEN, CDR2 SYDVKM. The CDR3 is made up of 12 amino acids. The CDR3 region has the DNA TGTGCCAGCAGTACGGACAGAGGGATAGAGTACTTC. Translated: CASSTDRGIEYF.

As regards this clone: The same CDR3 can be traced to other DNA sequences in this sample. This chain uses TRBV7-9 with TRBJ2-1; D gene unclear. CDR1 and CDR2 from the germline V gene are SEHNR and FQNEAQ (reference sequence). This CDR3 is 13 amino acids long. The V gene lost 0 bases and the J gene lost 2 bases, with 2 bases spanning the gap. CDR3 sequence reads: CASSLAAYNEQFF. The CDR3 nucleotides read TGTGCCAGCAGCTTAGCGGCCTACAATGAGCAGTTCTTC.

This chain links TRBV6-5 with TRBJ2-1; maybe TRBD2 (5 bases). The V end lost 2 bases, the J end lost 4 bases, and 12 bases lay between the germline ends. The CDR3 runs 15 residues. Germline V lookup: CDR1 MNHEY, CDR2 SVGAGI. The DNA for the CDR3 is TGTGCCAGCAGTTACGACGGGAAGTCGTACAATGAGCAGTTCTTC. The encoded protein is CASSYDGKSYNEQFF.

The V call is TRBV2, the J call TRBJ2-2; D might be TRBD2 (5 bases). The germline V gene has CDR1 SNHLY and CDR2 FYNNEI. This CDR3 region has 13 residues. Trimming cost V 4 bases and J 6 bases, with 9 bases left between them. Here the CDR3 DNA reads TGTGCCAGCAGTGCCCCTAGCTCCGGGGAGCTGTTTTTT. This translates into CASSAPSSGELFF.

V is TRBV28 and J is TRBJ2-7; maybe TRBD1 (6 bases). Trimming left V 0 bases short and J 2 bases short, with 8 bases between. The germline gives CDR1 MDHEN, CDR2 SYDVKM. The CDR3 sequence is 14 residues long. CDR3 nucleotides: TGTGCCAGCAGTTTATGGACAGGAACCTACGAGCAGTACTTC. Encoded protein: CASSLWTGTYEQYF.

This sequence joins TRBV4-1 and TRBJ2-7, with 8 bases identical to TRBD2. The length of the CDR3 is 17 residues. The V segment lost 4 bases and the J segment 2 bases; nucleotides outside the gene matches: 13. CDR1 is MGHRA and CDR2 is YSYEKL in the germline V gene. For the CDR3, the DNA is TGCGCCAGCAGCCCTCAACCCGGGGGGGCCCTTACCTACGAGCAGTACTTC. It is translated as CASSPQPGGALTYEQYF.